This record covers a single T cell receptor beta chain. There is no known antigen for this receptor. Qualities for individual bases were not recorded, and no much larger clone is one base off. This entry comes from a study of blood T cell repertoires in COVID-19 (dated by TCRdb to between 2020 and 2021). Looking at the study overall: Samples covering the acute and convalescent phases of COVID-19 were provided by collaborators in the United States, Italy and Spain. Samples were obtained from the ongoing ImmuneRACE study (first 160 participants) and from approximately 1,200 subjects provided by 6 global collaborators. Where available, HLA class I and class II types were obtained from metadata supplied by the sample provider rather than from assay-based typing. The sample metadata nearly always contained a de-identified subject ID, COVID-19 status, age in years and sex. The repertoires were released in a freely available public database meant as a resource for research on the immune response to SARS-CoV-2. Subjects who had been exposed to COVID-19, were actively infected with it, or had recovered from it provided the deeply sampled blood TCRbeta repertoires that made up the dataset. The prospective study material was composed of cDNA or gDNA derived from T cells, B-cell-depleted T cells, or PBMCs. Overall results and qualifications from the work: The amount of clinical and demographic metadata varied by source and participant and was provided uncurated.

Another Seattle source contributed samples from volunteer blood donors who had recovered from COVID-19. Each collaborating institution followed its own protocols to collect whole blood in K2EDTA tubes. For TCRbeta analysis, collaborators shipped samples as frozen whole blood, isolated PBMCs, or DNA extracted from either of those sample types. V ends up 3 bases short and J 0 bases short, with an unmatched junction base count of 8. The CDR3, from cysteine to phenylalanine, totals 17 residues. Here the CDR3 DNA is all that survives: 51 bases in frame from base 1. CDR1 and CDR2, looked up from the germline V gene (reference sequence), are DFQATT and SNEGSKA. TCRbeta CDR3 regions were amplified from genomic DNA using the immunoSEQ Assay, a bias-controlled multiplex PCR. The study's own analysis went as follows. Nucleated cell counts per sample were estimated from amplification of reference gene primers within the assay. To quantify the absolute abundance of each unique TCRbeta CDR3 rearrangement, sequence reads were collapsed and filtered. For each sample, productive Simpson clonality was calculated as the square root of Simpson's diversity index over productive rearrangements. This immuneACCESS table, as held by TCRdb, lists in-frame sequences with V and J called but not all clones. Of the missing ones, under half trace to an unresolved V gene in checked studies; the others have no known cause. The V and J calls and the clone size are those of that table, but D and trimming were determined from the DNA. Across this sample there are 110,000 to 150,000 clones, with 75% to 85% seen only once. Roughly 3.6% of the sample is in the top ten clones.

Input material: peripheral blood. The V and J genes are TRBV20-1 and TRBJ1-5, with 10 junctional bases fitting TRBD1. The receptor comes from a man aged 70 or older who had recovered from COVID-19. The CDR3 reads CSASWDRGVFSNQPQHF. At the DNA level, the sequence is TGCAGTGCTAGTTGGGACAGGGGAGTGTTTAGCAATCAGCCCCAGCATTTT.